What follows are 3 T cell receptor beta chains derived from one specimen sequenced in a study of shared clonotypes between healthy human individuals. Clones were sequenced by immunoSEQ multiplex PCR, and TCRdb holds only the in-frame ones, with some missing. The sample comprises about 1.5 million clones, roughly 96% of which are singletons, and roughly 1.2% rests with the top ten. The sequenced sample was naive CD4+ T cells sorted from blood. Described subset: CD45RA+ positively selected. These TCRs come from a man aged 25 to 45 in good health.

The V gene is TRBV18, the J gene TRBJ2-1; D is undetermined. Germline loops: CDR1 KGHSH, CDR2 LQKENI. The CDR3 has 15 residues. Between the trimmed V and J ends, which lost 2 bases and 5 bases, there was a span of 13 bases. The CDR3 sequence: CASSPYKGPNNEQFF. The CDR3 DNA sequence: TGTGCCAGCTCACCATACAAGGGTCCAAACAATGAGCAGTTCTTC.

The chain joins TRBV5-4 to TRBJ2-7, with 10 bases matching TRBD2. J gave up 0 bases and V 4 bases, and 7 bases lay outside the gene matches. Germline values: CDR1 SGHNT, CDR2 YYREEE (reference sequence). The CDR3 has 16 residues. The CDR3 spells CASSRTSGIGSYEQYF. Here the CDR3 DNA reads TGTGCCAGCAGCCGTACTAGCGGGATAGGCTCCTACGAGCAGTACTTC.

This chain joins TRBV11-2 and TRBJ2-1; TRBD2 matches 9 bases. The V and J ends lost 4 bases and 2 bases, in that order; junction bases with no gene match: 3. The V gene's germline CDR1 is SGHAT and CDR2 FQNNGV. The CDR3 is 15 residues long. The CDR3 spells CASSSIAGAYNEQFF. The DNA of the CDR3 is TGTGCCAGCAGCTCAATAGCGGGAGCCTACAATGAGCAGTTCTTC.